A single sample gave rise to the 13 T cell receptor beta chains below, sequenced in a study of cytomegalovirus exposure and HLA in healthy donors. 13 Jbeta primers and 60 Vbeta primers were used for the PCR. The repertoire was sequenced with immunoSEQ multiplex PCR; TCRdb's copy has only in-frame clones and lacks some. The sample includes roughly 180,000 clones, roughly 80% of them seen just once. The sample was PBMCs. The source is a man aged 40-49 years in good health and CMV-seronegative.

J is TRBJ2-7 and V is TRBV19; 7 bases match TRBD1. Germline CDR1 is LNHDA and CDR2 is SQIVND (reference sequence). This CDR3 region has 12 residues. V shed 8 bases, J shed 3 bases, and the junction held 4 bases outside the gene matches. The CDR3, as DNA: TGTGCCAGTCGGGACAGAAGCTACGAGCAGTACTTC. Protein: CASRDRSYEQYF.

The J gene is TRBJ2-5, the V gene TRBV18; D gene uncertain. Looked up from germline, CDR1 is KGHSH and CDR2 is LQKENI. CDR3 length: 13 amino acids. V dropped 3 bases and J dropped 0 bases, with 5 bases sitting between them. CDR3 DNA: TGTGCCAGCTCACCCCAATACCAAGAGACCCAGTACTTC. It translates to CASSPQYQETQYF.

This clone was counted a single time. The V call is TRBV29-1, the J call TRBJ1-1; D gene uncertain. The V gene's germline CDR1 is SQVTM and CDR2 ANQGSEA. The CDR3 consists of 14 residues. Trimming shortened V by 0 bases and J by 5 bases, and 13 bases separated the two germline ends. The CDR3: CSVEDPTRGTEAFF. The CDR3 DNA follows: TGCAGCGTTGAAGACCCTACGAGAGGGACTGAAGCTTTCTTT.

This chain uses TRBV6-5 with TRBJ1-3; a possible D gene is TRBD1 (5 bases). CDR1 and CDR2 from the germline V gene are MNHEY and SVGAGI. The V gene lost 0 bases and the J gene lost 2 bases, with 11 bases spanning the gap. This CDR3 region has 16 residues. The CDR3 protein is CASSYSGRDPGNTIYF. The DNA of the CDR3 is TGTGCCAGCAGTTACTCGGGGCGAGACCCTGGAAACACCATATATTTT.

The chain couples TRBV7-2 to TRBJ2-1, with 12 bases fitting TRBD2. V lost 3 bases, J lost 6 bases, and 6 bases stayed unmatched. This CDR3 has 16 amino acids. Germline-derived CDR1 and CDR2 are SGHTA and FQGNSA. As DNA, the CDR3 is TGTGCCAGCAGCTTCCCTAGCGGGAGGGTCGGCAATGAGCAGTTCTTC. This sequence encodes CASSFPSGRVGNEQFF.

This chain connects TRBV20-1 to TRBJ1-4; D remains ambiguous. V shed 0 bases and J shed 11 bases, with 7 bases lying between them. This CDR3 region has 11 residues. From germline, CDR1 is DFQATT and CDR2 SNEGSKA (reference sequence). The CDR3 loop reads CSARDSLKLFF. For the CDR3, the DNA is TGCAGTGCTAGAGATTCCCTCAAACTGTTTTTT.

J is TRBJ2-3 and V is TRBV19; 9 bases agree with TRBD1. The CDR3 is made up of 15 amino acids. The V and J ends lost 4 bases and 1 base, in that order; junction bases with no gene match: 3. Germline CDR1 is LNHDA and CDR2 is SQIVND (reference sequence). Here the CDR3 reads CASSTQGAGTDTQYF. CDR3 coding DNA: TGTGCCAGTAGTACACAGGGGGCAGGCACAGATACGCAGTATTTT.

The J gene is TRBJ2-7, the V gene TRBV5-4; 10 positions agree with TRBD2. The CDR3 has 18 residues. J lost 4 bases, V lost 2 bases, and 15 bases had no gene match. The V gene's germline CDR1 is SGHNT and CDR2 YYREEE (reference sequence). The CDR3 sequence: CASSFPVETSGRHYEQYF. The CDR3 bases are TGTGCCAGCAGCTTCCCCGTTGAGACTAGCGGGCGACATTACGAGCAGTACTTC.

This clone was found a few times. In DNA form, the CDR3 reads TGTGCCAGCAGCCCGGGAGGGATAGATCAGCCCCAGCATTTT. It translates to CASSPGGIDQPQHF. The chain combines TRBV9 with TRBJ1-5; D uncertain. Germline V lookup: CDR1 SGDLS, CDR2 YYNGEE. This CDR3 has 14 residues. Trimming shortened V by 4 bases and J by 5 bases, and 13 bases separated the two germline ends.

This clone occurred once. The V call is TRBV9, the J call TRBJ2-2; 9 bases map to TRBD1. With 4 bases clipped from V and 6 bases from J, the junction kept 10 bases outside the gene matches. CDR3 length equals 16 residues. Germline assignment: CDR1 SGDLS and CDR2 YYNGEE. Here the CDR3 reads CASSPGQGKVAGELFF. The CDR3 DNA follows: TGTGCCAGCAGCCCCGGACAGGGGAAGGTCGCCGGGGAGCTGTTTTTT.

This chain uses TRBV7-9 with TRBJ1-1; 9 nucleotides match TRBD1. In germline, CDR1 is SEHNR, CDR2 FQNEAQ (reference sequence). The V segment lost 1 base and the J segment 8 bases; nucleotides outside the gene matches: 5. This CDR3 has 14 residues. CDR3 nucleotides: TGTGCCAGCAGCTTAGGGGGACAGGGTAGGGAAGCTTTCTTT. Protein: CASSLGGQGREAFF.

This clone was counted only a few times. The CDR3, as DNA: TGTGCCAGCAGTGCCGGCAGGGCGACAGTAGAAAAACTGTTTTTT. Its translation is CASSAGRATVEKLFF. V usage is TRBV2 and J usage is TRBJ1-4, with a tentative D call TRBD1 (5 bases). The CDR3 is made up of 15 amino acids. Trimming left V 4 bases short and J 8 bases short, with 17 bases between. Germline assignment: CDR1 SNHLY and CDR2 FYNNEI.

The chain joins TRBV15 to TRBJ2-7; 7 bases map to TRBD1. The V and J ends lost 0 bases and 5 bases, in that order; junction bases with no gene match: 7. The CDR3 sequence is 15 residues long. Germline V lookup: CDR1 LNHNV, CDR2 YYDKDF (reference sequence). The CDR3 is CATSRDLGGQNEQYF. CDR3 DNA: TGTGCCACCAGCAGAGATCTAGGGGGACAGAACGAGCAGTACTTC.